This entry lists 17 T cell receptor beta chains sequenced from one sample in a study of immune evolution from preneoplasia to lung adenocarcinoma. The data were produced by immunoSEQ multiplex PCR, yet TCRdb's version contains in-frame clones alone and is incomplete. The data show fewer than 8,500 clones, approximately 79% seen once. The sequenced material came from FFPE minimally invasive lung adenocarcinoma tissue. Receptors were obtained from a person aged 50-75 years with lung adenocarcinoma.

This sequence joins TRBV4-1 and TRBJ2-1; 14 bases line up with TRBD2. The CDR3 loop spans 14 amino acids. V was clipped by 5 bases and J by 8 bases; unmatched bases: 2. From germline, CDR1 is MGHRA and CDR2 YSYEKL. The CDR3 region has the DNA TGCGCCAGCAGCTGGGGACTAGCGGGAGATGAGCAGTTCTTC. This sequence encodes CASSWGLAGDEQFF.

This clone was observed a single time. The CDR3 spells CASNQGQGGSTQYF. The CDR3 DNA reads as TGTGCCAGCAACCAGGGACAGGGTGGGAGTACGCAGTATTTT. The chain has TRBV7-8 and TRBJ2-3, with 9 bases identical to TRBD1. Germline V gene sequence: CDR1 SGHVS, CDR2 FQNEAQ. V gave up 7 bases and J gave up 8 bases; unmatched junction bases: 10. The CDR3 runs 14 residues.

This clone appeared once. V is TRBV5-1 and J is TRBJ2-2, with TRBD1 matching 7 bases. The CDR3 consists of 15 residues. V was pared by 2 bases and J by 5 bases, with 6 bases of the junction left unmatched. CDR1 is SGHRS and CDR2 is YFSETQ in the germline V gene. CDR3 protein: CASSLGTADTGELFF. The CDR3 DNA is TGCGCCAGCAGCTTAGGGACAGCCGATACCGGGGAGCTGTTTTTT.

The J gene is TRBJ2-2, the V gene TRBV27, with 8 bases identical to TRBD2. The junction had 10 bases not matched to a gene; V was cut back by 5 bases and J by 5 bases. The CDR3 length is 16 residues. Per the germline V gene, CDR1 is MNHEY and CDR2 is SMNVEV (reference sequence). The CDR3 DNA is TGTGCCAGCAGTCCCCAGCGGGGGCTTATAACCGGGGAGCTGTTTTTT. Translation: CASSPQRGLITGELFF.

There are a few counts of this clone. This chain connects TRBV18 to TRBJ2-1; D is unclear. V lost 6 bases and J 4 bases, leaving 19 bases between the germline ends. CDR1 and CDR2 from the germline V gene are KGHSH and LQKENI. The CDR3 is 16 amino acids. CDR3 protein: CASSASPDALYNEQFF. CDR3 bases: TGTGCCAGCTCCGCTTCCCCGGACGCCTTGTACAATGAGCAGTTCTTC.

The chain links TRBV6-5 to TRBJ2-1; D perhaps matches TRBD2 (5 bases). Germline-derived CDR1 and CDR2 are MNHEY and SVGAGI. This CDR3 comprises 11 residues. Trimming took off 5 bases at V and 8 bases at J, with 7 bases between the two ends. CDR3 region: CASSEGDEQFF. CDR3 nucleotide sequence: TGTGCCAGCAGTGAGGGCGATGAGCAGTTCTTC.

The chain combines TRBV6-6 with TRBJ1-5, with D maybe TRBD1 (6 bases). The CDR3 consists of 16 residues. Germline V gives CDR1 MNHNY, CDR2 SVGAGI (reference sequence). Trimming removed 10 bases at V and 5 bases at J, with 24 bases between. The CDR3 nucleotides read TGTGCCACCAAACGGGGCAGGGACACCCCCCATCAGCCCCAGCATTTT. It translates to CATKRGRDTPHQPQHF.

The chain couples TRBV11-1 to TRBJ2-5, with D hard to call. V was pared by 1 base and J by 1 base, with 4 bases between. CDR3 size: 13 residues. From germline, CDR1 is SGHAT and CDR2 FQDESV (reference sequence). The CDR3 DNA reads as TGTGCCAGCAGCTTAGGGGCCCAAGAGACCCAGTACTTC. This gives the protein CASSLGAQETQYF.

V is TRBV19 and J is TRBJ1-1; 9 bases fit TRBD1. This CDR3 has 15 residues. V shed 5 bases and J 2 bases; nucleotides not matched to a gene: 6. CDR1 and CDR2 (germline): LNHDA, SQIVND (reference sequence). The CDR3 loop reads CASSDMDRGNTEAFF. The CDR3 DNA is TGTGCCAGTAGTGACATGGACAGGGGAAACACTGAAGCTTTCTTT.

V and J are TRBV9 and TRBJ2-5; 12 bases match TRBD2. Looked up from germline, CDR1 is SGDLS and CDR2 is YYNGEE. Trimming took 1 base from V and 4 from J; bases not matched to a gene: 2. The CDR3 covers 15 residues. The CDR3 bases are TGTGCCAGCAGCGTAACTAGCGGGAGGTCAGAGACCCAGTACTTC. As protein: CASSVTSGRSETQYF.

V gene TRBV7-2 combines with J gene TRBJ2-7; 12 nucleotides line up with TRBD2. J gave up 3 bases and V 0 bases, and 3 bases lay outside the gene matches. This CDR3 is built from 16 residues. Germline CDR1 and CDR2: SGHTA and FQGNSA. In DNA form, the CDR3 reads TGTGCCAGCAGCTTAGCGGGACTAGCGGGTCACTACGAGCAGTACTTC. It translates to CASSLAGLAGHYEQYF.

The rearrangement links TRBV5-4 to TRBJ2-1, with D perhaps matching TRBD2 (7 bases). CDR3 size: 14 residues. The germline V gene has CDR1 SGHNT and CDR2 YYREEE (reference sequence). Trimming removed 2 bases at V and 7 bases at J, with 13 bases between. This chain's CDR3 is CASSFGGPSNEQFF. The CDR3 DNA follows: TGTGCCAGCAGCTTCGGGGGGCCGAGTAATGAGCAGTTCTTC.

The chain recombines TRBV11-2 with TRBJ2-3; no definite D call. The germline V gene encodes CDR1 SGHAT and CDR2 FQNNGV. The CDR3 sequence is 12 residues long. Trimming took off 1 base at V and 14 bases at J, with 13 bases between the two ends. CDR3 nucleotides: TGTGCCAGCAGCTTAGGACCTACCAAAGGGTATTTT. This codes for CASSLGPTKGYF.

This chain joins TRBV28 and TRBJ1-5; weak D call: TRBD1 (5 bases). The CDR3 sequence is 19 residues long. CDR1 is MDHEN, CDR2 SYDVKM, per germline. Trimming shortened V by 3 bases and J by 0 bases, and 21 bases separated the two germline ends. CDR3: CASSLPSAGTLDSNQPQHF. CDR3 DNA sequence: TGTGCCAGCAGTTTGCCTTCCGCGGGGACCCTAGATAGCAATCAGCCCCAGCATTTT.

The gene calls are TRBV30 and TRBJ2-5, with D perhaps matching TRBD2 (6 bases). The V and J ends lost 0 bases and 2 bases respectively, with 10 bases between them. The germline CDR1 and CDR2 sequences are GTSNPN and SVGIG (reference sequence). The CDR3 contains 14 residues. CDR3 loop: CAWSVSAGQETQYF. The CDR3, as DNA: TGTGCCTGGAGTGTATCAGCGGGTCAAGAGACCCAGTACTTC.

The V gene is TRBV11-2, the J gene TRBJ2-1, with 8 bases lining up with TRBD2. V trimming: 0 bases; J trimming: 12 bases; junction bases outside the gene matches: 4. This CDR3 is 13 amino acids long. CDR1 and CDR2 from the germline V gene are SGHAT and FQNNGV. The CDR3 here is CASSLDGAGGQFF. CDR3 coding DNA: TGTGCCAGCAGCTTAGATGGGGCGGGAGGGCAGTTCTTC.

This chain connects TRBV28 to TRBJ1-1; a possible D gene is TRBD1 (5 bases). V lost 6 bases, J lost 0 bases, and 17 bases lay in between. CDR3 length: 16 amino acids. Germline V gene data show CDR1 as MDHEN and CDR2 as SYDVKM. The CDR3 is CASSRGQNLMNTEAFF. In DNA, the CDR3 is TGTGCCAGCAGCCGAGGACAAAACCTCATGAACACTGAAGCTTTCTTT.